This T cell receptor (beta chain) was retrieved from a study of T cell responses to AZD1222 COVID-19 vaccine. Comments on this clone: Its antigen is still unknown.

Study results and limitations: None of the repertoires were sampled until the peak T cell response had passed.

Second-dose recipients at about 4 or about 12 weeks were treated as one pooled group. The CDR3 runs 12 residues. V was cut by 0 bases and J by 3 bases, with 3 bases left in between. The germline CDR1 and CDR2 sequences are SGHNT and YYREEE (reference sequence). Repertoires were generated with immunoSEQ multiplex PCR, while TCRdb's copy carries only in-frame clones and drops some. Of approximately 100,000 clones in the sample, roughly 88% are singletons; the top ten hold 7% to 9%. The rearrangement joins TRBV5-4 to TRBJ1-1; no definite D call. The receptor comes from an adult who received the AZD1222 COVID-19 vaccine. The specimen was peripheral blood, collected 28 days after the second AZD1222 dose. This CDR3 reads CASSLGYTEAFF. CDR3 coding DNA: TGTGCCAGCAGCTTGGGCTACACTGAAGCTTTCTTT.